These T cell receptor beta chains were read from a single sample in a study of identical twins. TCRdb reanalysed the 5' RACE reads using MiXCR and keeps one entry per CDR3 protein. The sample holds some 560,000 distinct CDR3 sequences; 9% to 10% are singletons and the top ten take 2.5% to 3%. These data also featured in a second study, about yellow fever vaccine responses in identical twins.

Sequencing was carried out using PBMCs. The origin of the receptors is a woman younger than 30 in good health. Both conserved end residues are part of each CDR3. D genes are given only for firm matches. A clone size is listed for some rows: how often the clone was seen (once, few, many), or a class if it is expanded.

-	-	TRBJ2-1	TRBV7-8	TGTGCCAGCAGCTTACAGGGTGGATGGGAGCAGTTCTTC	CASSLQGGWEQFF
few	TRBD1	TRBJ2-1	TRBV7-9	TGTGCCAGCAGCTTAATCTCGACAGGGATGGACCAGCAGTTCTTC	CASSLISTGMDQQFF
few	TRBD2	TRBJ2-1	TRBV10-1	TGCGCCAGCAGTGAGAGACTAGCGGGAGGCAATGAGCAGTTCTTC	CASSERLAGGNEQFF
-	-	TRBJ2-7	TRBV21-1	TGTGCCAGCGGGGGAGGGGTCTTTGGTAACGAGCAGTACTTC	CASGGGVFGNEQYF
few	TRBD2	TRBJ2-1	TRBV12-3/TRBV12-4	TGTGCCAGCAGTTTTTCACAACTAGCGGGAGGGGATGAGCAGTTCTTC	CASSFSQLAGGDEQFF
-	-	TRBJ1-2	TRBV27	TGTGCCAGCAGTTTATCAGTTTCGGGGGCAAGGGGCGATGGCTACACCTTC	CASSLSVSGARGDGYTF
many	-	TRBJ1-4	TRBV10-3	TGTGCCATCAGTGATCGACGGGCGACTAATGAAAAACTGTTTTTT	CAISDRRATNEKLFF
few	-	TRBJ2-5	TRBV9	TGTGCCAGCAGCGTCGCCCGGGGGTCCCAAGAGACCCAGTACTTC	CASSVARGSQETQYF
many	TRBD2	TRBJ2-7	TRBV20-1	TGCAGTGCCCGGGGACTAGCGGAGTACTACGAGCAGTACTTC	CSARGLAEYYEQYF
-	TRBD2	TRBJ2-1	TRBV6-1	TGTGCCAGCTGGGGGTCCGGGACTAACAATGAGCAGTTCTTC	CASWGSGTNNEQFF
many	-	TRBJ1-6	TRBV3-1	TGTGCCAGCAACCTACGGGGAGGGGGAGGTAGTAATTCACCCCTCCACTTT	CASNLRGGGGSNSPLHF